A single sample is the source of the 20 T cell receptor beta chains below, sequenced in a study of cytomegalovirus exposure and HLA in healthy donors. 13 Jbeta primers and 60 Vbeta primers were used for the PCR. Clones were sequenced by immunoSEQ multiplex PCR, and TCRdb holds only the in-frame ones, with some missing. The profile shows about 86,000 clones, about 70% of them singletons. The sequenced material came from PBMCs. The receptors were gathered from a man aged 55 to 69 in good health and CMV-seronegative.

This chain connects TRBV4-3 to TRBJ1-5; D not certain. Germline V gives CDR1 LGHNA, CDR2 YSLEER. V lost 2 bases and J 3 bases, leaving 8 bases between the germline ends. This CDR3 is 14 amino acids long. The CDR3 reads CASSQSGNNQPQHF. CDR3 nucleotide sequence: TGCGCCAGCAGCCAATCCGGGAACAATCAGCCCCAGCATTTT.

This chain connects TRBV5-1 to TRBJ2-5; maybe TRBD2 (6 bases). There are 17 residues in the CDR3. Germline CDR1 reads SGHRS; CDR2 reads YFSETQ. The ends were cut back, 0 bases at V and 0 bases at J, with 15 bases in the middle. The chain's CDR3 is CASSLAVLAIYQETQYF. CDR3 DNA: TGCGCCAGCAGCTTGGCAGTCCTAGCGATATACCAAGAGACCCAGTACTTC. Full variable domain (outside the CDR3, taken from reference TRBV5-1 and TRBJ2-5): KAGVTQTPRYLIKTRGQQVTLSCSPISGHRSVSWYQQTPGQGLQFLFEYFSETQRNKGNFPGRFSGRQFSNSRSEMNVSTLELGDSALYLCASSLAVLAIYQETQYFGPGTRLLVL.

This clone was detected a few times. J is TRBJ2-3 and V is TRBV6-5; maybe TRBD1 (5 bases). CDR1 is MNHEY, CDR2 SVGAGI, per germline. This CDR3 has 13 amino acids. Between the trimmed V and J ends, which lost 7 bases and 7 bases, there was a span of 15 bases. DNA for the CDR3: TGTGCCAGCACCAGGCAGGGTCGAAATACGCAGTATTTT. Protein product: CASTRQGRNTQYF.

V and J are TRBV5-6 and TRBJ2-2; no clear D. The length of the CDR3 is 16 residues. Trimming left V 0 bases short and J 0 bases short, with 9 bases between. The germline V gene has CDR1 SGHDT and CDR2 YYEEEE. The CDR3 DNA is TGTGCCAGCAGCTTGGGCCCCGGAGCGAACACCGGGGAGCTGTTTTTT. Protein sequence: CASSLGPGANTGELFF.

The CDR3 reads CASTTIPPAGEKLFF. The CDR3 coding sequence is TGCGCCAGCACCACAATTCCCCCGGCGGGCGAAAAACTGTTTTTT. This chain links TRBV10-1 with TRBJ1-4; D is unresolved. The CDR3 totals 15 residues. Trimming pared 7 bases from V and 8 bases from J, leaving 20 bases between. CDR1 is WNHNN, CDR2 SYGVQD, per germline (reference sequence).

This clone occurred a few times. V usage is TRBV19 and J usage is TRBJ2-4; tentatively, D is TRBD2 (6 bases). The CDR3 runs to 15 residues. Germline assignment: CDR1 LNHDA and CDR2 SQIVND (reference sequence). V was clipped by 0 bases and J by 5 bases, with 11 bases between them. The CDR3, as DNA: TGTGCCAGTAGTATAGAGGCTAGCGTCCAAAACATTCAGTACTTC. This gives the protein CASSIEASVQNIQYF.

This clone was observed once. The chain employs TRBV28 and TRBJ2-3; no clear D gene. Germline V lookup: CDR1 MDHEN, CDR2 SYDVKM. Trimming left V 6 bases short and J 0 bases short, with 19 bases between. The CDR3 extends over 17 amino acids. The CDR3 DNA sequence: TGTGCCAGCAGCCCATTCCCGGGTGGCCTTAGCACAGATACGCAGTATTTT. This translates into CASSPFPGGLSTDTQYF.

CDR3 sequence: CASGFSPTGSNQPQHF. The CDR3 bases are TGTGCTAGTGGTTTCAGTCCTACAGGTAGCAATCAGCCCCAGCATTTT. This chain links TRBV12-5 with TRBJ1-5, with D perhaps matching TRBD1 (5 bases). Germline CDR1 is LGHNT and CDR2 is FRNRAP. The V end lost 3 bases, the J end lost 0 bases, and 12 bases lay between the germline ends. The CDR3 is 16 amino acids.

The genes are TRBV12-5 and TRBJ1-5, with TRBD1 matching over 7 bases. Germline V CDR1 and CDR2: LGHNT, FRNRAP. The V and J ends lost 1 base and 5 bases, in that order; junction bases with no gene match: 5. CDR3 length: 15 amino acids. This CDR3 is CASGLGQGKHQPQHF. The CDR3 DNA reads as TGTGCTAGTGGTTTGGGACAGGGTAAACATCAGCCCCAGCATTTT.

The CDR3 bases are TGCGCCAGCAGCCAAGGTCAGGGGAATGAAAAACTGTTTTTT. Translation gives CASSQGQGNEKLFF. V is TRBV4-3 and J is TRBJ1-4, with D possibly TRBD1 on 6 matching bases. The V and J ends lost 1 base and 5 bases respectively, with 8 bases between them. CDR1 is LGHNA and CDR2 is YSLEER in the germline V gene. The CDR3 extends over 14 amino acids.

The chain carries TRBV2 and TRBJ1-5, with a weak D call TRBD1 (5 bases). V gave up 5 bases and J gave up 2 bases, with 7 bases separating them. Germline V CDR1 and CDR2: SNHLY, FYNNEI. This CDR3 has 13 residues. The CDR3 reads CASSQGGNQPQHF. In DNA, the CDR3 is TGTGCCAGCAGTCAGGGTGGCAATCAGCCCCAGCATTTT.

This chain links TRBV28 with TRBJ2-1, with TRBD2 matching 7 bases. This CDR3 spans 16 amino acids. J gave up 4 bases and V 5 bases, and 11 bases lay outside the gene matches. The germline V gene encodes CDR1 MDHEN and CDR2 SYDVKM. This CDR3 reads CASSATPGGTYNEQFF. The CDR3 DNA reads TGTGCCAGCAGTGCCACACCCGGGGGGACTTACAATGAGCAGTTCTTC.

This clone was counted only a few times. The rearrangement links TRBV19 to TRBJ2-2, with 9 bases aligning to TRBD2. The length of the CDR3 is 15 residues. V shed 5 bases, J shed 4 bases, and the junction held 5 bases outside the gene matches. Per germline, CDR1 LNHDA and CDR2 SQIVND (reference sequence). The CDR3 nucleotides read TGTGCCAGTAGTGTAGCGGGAGAGGTCACCGGGGAGCTGTTTTTT. Translation: CASSVAGEVTGELFF.

J is TRBJ2-2 and V is TRBV4-2, with 8 bases lining up with TRBD2. The CDR3 extends over 16 amino acids. Trimming removed 0 bases from V and 4 bases from J; junction bases left unmatched: 4. Per germline, CDR1 LGHNA and CDR2 YNFKEQ. As DNA, the CDR3 is TGTGCCAGCAGCCAAGAAGCGGGGGCCATCACCGGGGAGCTGTTTTTT. It yields the protein CASSQEAGAITGELFF.

This chain connects TRBV28 to TRBJ1-1, with D unresolved. The germline CDR1 and CDR2 sequences are MDHEN and SYDVKM. The V and J ends lost 3 bases and 5 bases respectively, with 10 bases between them. CDR3 length: 13 amino acids. CDR3: CASSFRRETEAFF. As DNA, the CDR3 is TGTGCCAGCAGTTTCCGACGGGAGACTGAAGCTTTCTTT. Combining the CDR3 with reference TRBV28 and TRBJ1-1 gives the whole variable domain DVKVTQSSRYLVKRTGEKVFLECVQDMDHENMFWYRQDPGLGLRLIYFSYDVKMKEKGDIPEGYSVSREKKERFSLILESASTNQTSMYLCASSFRRETEAFFGQGTRLTVV.

This chain connects TRBV29-1 to TRBJ2-1, with D uncertain. Deletions cut 3 bases from V and 10 bases from J, with 4 bases between. Per the germline V gene, CDR1 is SQVTM and CDR2 is ANQGSEA. CDR3 length: 9 residues. The CDR3 DNA sequence: TGCAGCGTTGACGTCGAGCAGTTCTTC. Translated, it gives CSVDVEQFF.

The chain recombines TRBV7-9 with TRBJ2-5, with D maybe TRBD1 (6 bases). The V end was cut by 6 bases, the J end by 3 bases, with 11 bases between. Germline assignment: CDR1 SEHNR and CDR2 FQNEAQ (reference sequence). This CDR3 region has 13 residues. This CDR3 reads CASSYYREETQYF. The CDR3 bases are TGTGCCAGCAGTTACTACAGGGAAGAGACCCAGTACTTC.

V gene TRBV19 combines with J gene TRBJ1-5, with D possibly being TRBD1 (5 bases). The V and J ends lost 11 bases and 7 bases respectively, with 21 bases between them. The germline V gene encodes CDR1 LNHDA and CDR2 SQIVND (reference sequence). The CDR3 has 14 amino acids. The CDR3 reads CAGGGRPIKQPQHF. The CDR3 DNA is TGTGCCGGCGGGGGGAGGCCAATTAAACAGCCCCAGCATTTT.

This clone appeared once. The chain combines TRBV19 with TRBJ2-5, with D possibly matching TRBD1 (7 bases). Looked up from germline, CDR1 is LNHDA and CDR2 is SQIVND (reference sequence). Trimming cost V 7 bases and J 7 bases, with 16 bases left between them. The CDR3 sequence is 13 residues long. The CDR3 DNA sequence: TGTGCCAGTAAGGTCCAGGGGGGAGGGACCCAGTACTTC. Amino acid sequence: CASKVQGGGTQYF.

The chain uses TRBV7-6 and TRBJ2-2; D unresolved. This CDR3 has 13 residues. The germline V and J ends were trimmed by 2 bases and 5 bases, with 6 bases remaining between them. Germline V gene lookup returns CDR1 SGHVS and CDR2 FNYEAQ. CDR3 protein: CASSLIVTGELFF. CDR3 in DNA: TGTGCCAGCAGCTTAATAGTTACCGGGGAGCTGTTTTTT.